This record looks at one T cell receptor (beta chain) sequence and its context. The data are from a study of sequential checkpoint blockade in melanoma. Background on the study: Twenty-two patients had tumor biopsies before treatment and at week 13.

Treatment denoted: randomized to nivolumab then ipilimumab (arm A) or the reverse (arm B). This table comes from immunoSEQ multiplex PCR, and its TCRdb copy is limited to in-frame clones, with some not included. The sample carries approximately 7,800 clones, roughly 31% recorded once. This CDR3 has 17 residues. The germline V gene has CDR1 LNHDA and CDR2 SQIVND (reference sequence). The ends were cut back, 4 bases at V and 6 bases at J, with 23 bases in the middle. The chain links TRBV19 to TRBJ2-3; the D gene is possibly TRBD2 (5 bases). The material sequenced was tumor tissue (inferred from file names), taken from a patient given nivolumab and ipilimumab in sequence. The sequence came from a human donor with melanoma. CDR3 residues: CASSTSLASDLTDTQYF. The CDR3 DNA is TGTGCCAGTAGTACAAGCCTAGCTTCGGACCTTACCGATACGCAGTATTTT.